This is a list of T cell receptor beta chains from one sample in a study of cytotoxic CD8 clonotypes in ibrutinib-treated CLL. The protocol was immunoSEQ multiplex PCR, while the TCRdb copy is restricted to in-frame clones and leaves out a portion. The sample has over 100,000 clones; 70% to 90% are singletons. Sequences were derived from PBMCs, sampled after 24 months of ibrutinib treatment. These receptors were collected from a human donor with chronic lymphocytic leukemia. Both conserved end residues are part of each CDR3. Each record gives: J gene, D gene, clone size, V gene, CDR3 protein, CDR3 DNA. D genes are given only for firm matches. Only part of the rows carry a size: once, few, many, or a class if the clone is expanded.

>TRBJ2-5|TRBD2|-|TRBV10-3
CATLPAGVQETQYF
TGTGCCACCCTGCCAGCGGGAGTCCAAGAGACCCAGTACTTC
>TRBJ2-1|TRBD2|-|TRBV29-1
CSVLRLAGGYNEQFF
TGCAGCGTTTTAAGACTAGCGGGGGGATACAATGAGCAGTTCTTC
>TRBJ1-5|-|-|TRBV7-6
CASSSIQGQGQPQHF
TGTGCCAGCAGCTCCATCCAGGGGCAGGGTCAGCCCCAGCATTTT
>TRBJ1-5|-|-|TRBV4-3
CASSQDRVQPQHF
TGCGCCAGCAGCCAAGATCGTGTTCAGCCCCAGCATTTT
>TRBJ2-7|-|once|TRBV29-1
CSAGGGRTSLGEQYF
TGCAGCGCCGGAGGAGGACGGACATCACTGGGGGAGCAGTACTTC
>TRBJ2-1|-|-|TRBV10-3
CAISGTRSYNEQFF
TGTGCCATCAGTGGGACCCGCTCCTACAATGAGCAGTTCTTC
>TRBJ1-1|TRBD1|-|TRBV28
CASSSTGGLVTEAFF
TGTGCCAGCAGCTCAACAGGGGGCTTGGTAACTGAAGCTTTCTTT
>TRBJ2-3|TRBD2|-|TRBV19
CASKRGGTDTQYF
TGTGCCAGTAAGCGGGGGGGCACAGATACGCAGTATTTT
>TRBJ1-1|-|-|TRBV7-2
CASSPRVVNTEAFF
TGTGCCAGCAGCCCCAGGGTGGTGAACACTGAAGCTTTCTTT
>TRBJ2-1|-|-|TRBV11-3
CASSTSGNPYNEQFF
TGTGCCAGCAGCACCTCAGGGAATCCTTACAATGAGCAGTTCTTC
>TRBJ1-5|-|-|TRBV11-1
CASSPNGGNGNQPQHF
TGTGCCAGCAGCCCAAACGGGGGAAATGGCAATCAGCCCCAGCATTTT
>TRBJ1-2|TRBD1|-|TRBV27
CATGTVTGVEGGYTF
TGTGCCACCGGAACTGTGACAGGGGTAGAGGGGGGCTACACCTTC
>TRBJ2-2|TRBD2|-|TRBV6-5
CATREGVGELFF
TGTGCCACCCGGGAGGGTGTCGGGGAGCTGTTTTTT
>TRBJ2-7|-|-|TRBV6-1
CAPQGSSAYEQYF
TGTGCCCCTCAGGGCAGTTCTGCCTACGAGCAGTACTTC
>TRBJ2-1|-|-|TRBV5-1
CASSLVSGTSYNEQFF
TGCGCCAGCAGCTTGGTTTCGGGGACCTCCTACAATGAGCAGTTCTTC
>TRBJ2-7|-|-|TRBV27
CATSTVGSYEQYF
TGTGCCACTTCGACAGTGGGCTCCTACGAGCAGTACTTC
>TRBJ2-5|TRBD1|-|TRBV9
CASSVDQGEGTQYF
TGTGCCAGCAGCGTAGACCAGGGGGAAGGGACCCAGTACTTC
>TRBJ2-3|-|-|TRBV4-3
CASSQAGARTDTQYF
TGCGCCAGCAGCCAAGCAGGGGCCAGGACAGATACGCAGTATTTT
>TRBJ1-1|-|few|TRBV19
CASRFTGMNTEAFF
TGTGCCAGTAGATTCACAGGGATGAACACTGAAGCTTTCTTT
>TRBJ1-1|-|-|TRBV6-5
CASSLRGYNPEAFF
TGTGCCAGCAGTTTGAGAGGGTATAATCCTGAAGCTTTCTTT
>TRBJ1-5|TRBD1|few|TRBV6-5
CASSDRDNQPQHF
TGTGCCAGCAGCGACAGGGACAATCAGCCCCAGCATTTT
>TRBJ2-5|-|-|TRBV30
CAWSVQTWDQYF
TGTGCCTGGAGTGTACAGACATGGGACCAGTACTTC
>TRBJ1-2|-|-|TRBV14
CASSQGGRSFRNYGYTF
TGTGCCAGCAGCCAAGGCGGCAGAAGTTTCCGAAACTATGGCTACACCTTC
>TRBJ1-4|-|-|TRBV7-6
CASSPRIGRTNEKLFF
TGTGCCAGCAGCCCCCGGATTGGCCGCACTAATGAAAAACTGTTTTTT
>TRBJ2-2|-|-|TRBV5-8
CASSAGQRTGELFF
TGTGCCAGCAGCGCCGGACAGAGGACCGGGGAGCTGTTTTTT
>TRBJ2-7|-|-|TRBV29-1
CSVEAGAAGEQYF
TGCAGCGTTGAAGCAGGGGCCGCCGGCGAGCAGTACTTC
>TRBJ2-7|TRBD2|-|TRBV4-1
CASSLTSGSSYEQYF
TGCGCCAGCAGCCTGACTAGCGGGAGCTCCTACGAGCAGTACTTC
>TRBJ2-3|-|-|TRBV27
CASSLVQPYDDTQYF
TGTGCCAGCAGTTTGGTTCAGCCCTACGATGATACGCAGTATTTT
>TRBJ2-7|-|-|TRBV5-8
CASSGDSEQYF
TGTGCCAGCAGCGGCGACAGCGAGCAGTACTTC
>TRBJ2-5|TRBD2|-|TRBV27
CASSSTSGGAERETQYF
TGTGCCAGCAGTTCGACTAGCGGGGGGGCGGAAAGAGAGACCCAGTACTTC
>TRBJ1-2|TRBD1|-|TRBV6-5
CASRPRDRFYGYTF
TGTGCCAGCAGACCCAGGGACAGATTCTATGGCTACACCTTC
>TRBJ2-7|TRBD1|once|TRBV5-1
CASSSDRGPYEQYF
TGCGCCAGCAGCTCGGACAGGGGGCCCTACGAGCAGTACTTC
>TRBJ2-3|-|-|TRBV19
CASTRAHNRATSDTQYF
TGTGCCAGTACCCGAGCTCACAACAGGGCTACGTCAGATACGCAGTATTTT
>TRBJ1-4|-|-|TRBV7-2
CASSSSLPPAEKLFF
TGTGCCAGCAGCTCTTCTCTCCCCCCCGCTGAAAAACTGTTTTTT
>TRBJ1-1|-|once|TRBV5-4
CASSFRGTEAFF
TGTGCCAGCAGCTTCCGGGGTACTGAAGCTTTCTTT
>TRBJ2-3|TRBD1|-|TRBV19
CASRQGADTQYF
TGTGCCAGTAGGCAGGGGGCAGATACGCAGTATTTT
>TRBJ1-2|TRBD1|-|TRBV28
CASSLDRGIGYGYTF
TGTGCCAGCAGTCTCGACAGGGGGATCGGCTATGGCTACACCTTC
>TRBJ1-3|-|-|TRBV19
CATKTGHSGNTIYF
TGTGCCACTAAAACAGGCCACTCTGGAAACACCATATATTTT
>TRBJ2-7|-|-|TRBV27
CASSPGHGVSYEQYF
TGTGCCAGCAGTCCGGGACACGGAGTTTCCTACGAGCAGTACTTC
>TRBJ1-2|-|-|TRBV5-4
CASSTFGGTWGYTF
TGTGCCAGCAGCACATTTGGGGGTACCTGGGGCTACACCTTC
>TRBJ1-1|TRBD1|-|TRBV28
CASSLGQGQNGRAFF
TGTGCCAGCAGTTTAGGACAGGGACAGAACGGACGAGCTTTCTTT
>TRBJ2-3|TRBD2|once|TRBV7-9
CASSSSGGGADTQYF
TGTGCCAGCAGCTCCTCGGGAGGTGGGGCAGATACGCAGTATTTT
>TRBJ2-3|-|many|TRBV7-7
CASSSSPADTQYF
TGTGCTAGCAGCTCCTCGCCGGCAGATACGCAGTATTTT